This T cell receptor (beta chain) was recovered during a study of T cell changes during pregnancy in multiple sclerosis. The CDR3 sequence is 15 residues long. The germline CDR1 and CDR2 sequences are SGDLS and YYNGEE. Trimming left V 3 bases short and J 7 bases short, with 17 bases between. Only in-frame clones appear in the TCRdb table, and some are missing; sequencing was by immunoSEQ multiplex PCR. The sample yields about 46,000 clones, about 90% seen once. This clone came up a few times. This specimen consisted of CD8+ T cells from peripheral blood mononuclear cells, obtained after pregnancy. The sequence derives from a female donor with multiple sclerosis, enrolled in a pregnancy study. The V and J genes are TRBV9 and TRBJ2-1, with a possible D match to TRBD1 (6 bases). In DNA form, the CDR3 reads TGTGCCAGCAGCGCTCGGGACACCCCTAGAAATGAGCAGTTCTTC. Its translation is CASSARDTPRNEQFF.